The 2 T cell receptor beta chains below come from one sample, sequenced in a study of T cells after posttransplantation cyclophosphamide. Method: immunoSEQ multiplex PCR; TCRdb's copy keeps in-frame clones and lacks some. In total the sample includes about 14,000 clones, none of them seen once. Cyclophosphamide on days +3 and +4 followed busulfan-fludarabine conditioning and a marrow graft. The sample consisted of PBMCs, taken 1162 days after allogeneic stem cell transplant with posttransplant cyclophosphamide. The receptors come from a female patient between 40 and 50 years old who received an allogeneic stem cell transplant from a related donor, was CMV-positive, and had no GVHD. Some T cells may be the graft donor's.

This clone occurred many times. V is TRBV9 and J is TRBJ2-3, with 8 bases fitting TRBD2. CDR1 and CDR2 (germline): SGDLS, YYNGEE. The CDR3 has 17 residues. Trimming removed 1 base from V and 0 bases from J; junction bases left unmatched: 7. CDR3 protein: CASSVIPAGDSTDTQYF. In DNA form, the CDR3 reads TGTGCCAGCAGCGTAATACCAGCGGGGGATAGCACAGATACGCAGTATTTT.

This clone was seen a handful of times. This rearrangement joins TRBV29-1 to TRBJ2-7; D is unresolved. Germline values: CDR1 SQVTM, CDR2 ANQGSEA. Trimming took 4 bases from V and 3 from J, leaving 10 bases between them. The CDR3 contains 12 residues. The CDR3 protein is CSVAEKSYEQYF. The CDR3 nucleotides read TGCAGCGTTGCTGAAAAGAGCTACGAGCAGTACTTC.